The 31 T cell receptor beta chains below come from one sample, sequenced in a study of OX40 agonist ivuxolimab in advanced cancers. TCRdb's copy holds only in-frame clones and misses some; the assay was immunoSEQ multiplex PCR. The top ten hold roughly 11% of the sample, which has approximately 77,000 clones, around 90% seen once. The sequences come from CD4+ or CD8+ T cells sorted from blood, collected in a trial of the OX40 agonist ivuxolimab. Source of these receptors: an adult with an advanced solid tumor such as melanoma, head and neck, liver or kidney cancer.

The chain is built from TRBV4-3 and TRBJ2-3; 9 nucleotides agree with TRBD2. Germline V gene sequence: CDR1 LGHNA, CDR2 YSLEER. CDR3 length: 18 residues. J lost 3 bases, V lost 0 bases, and 10 bases had no gene match. This CDR3 is CASSQETIVAGDTDTQYF. CDR3 nucleotides: TGCGCCAGCAGCCAAGAAACGATTGTAGCGGGGGATACAGATACGCAGTATTTT.

This sequence joins TRBV5-4 and TRBJ2-5; D not resolved. Germline V CDR1 and CDR2: SGHNT, YYREEE (reference sequence). V was trimmed by 0 bases and J by 2 bases, leaving 8 bases between them. The CDR3 is 14 amino acids. CDR3 bases: TGTGCCAGCAGCTTGGACTCCCAGCAAGAGACCCAGTACTTC. Residues: CASSLDSQQETQYF.

The chain is built from TRBV9 and TRBJ2-1; 9 bases agree with TRBD2. Germline loops: CDR1 SGDLS, CDR2 YYNGEE. V lost 0 bases, J lost 6 bases, and 4 bases stayed unmatched. The CDR3 runs 15 residues. The CDR3 nucleotides are TGTGCCAGCAGCGTAGTGGCGGGGGGGTTCAATGAGCAGTTCTTC. As protein: CASSVVAGGFNEQFF.

This clone has only one observation. V gene TRBV5-8 combines with J gene TRBJ2-7; weak D call: TRBD2 (6 bases). V lost 4 bases to trimming and J lost 5 bases, with 25 bases between them. Germline V CDR1 and CDR2: SGHTS, YDEGEE. The CDR3 extends over 17 amino acids. In DNA form, the CDR3 reads TGTGCCAGCAGCCGACTCGACGGATGGTCGGGGGAAAACGAGCAGTACTTC. This gives the protein CASSRLDGWSGENEQYF.

The J gene is TRBJ2-7, the V gene TRBV11-2; D is tentatively TRBD1 or TRBD2 (6 bases each). Germline CDR1 is SGHAT and CDR2 is FQNNGV. V was cut by 4 bases and J by 5 bases, with 18 bases left in between. The CDR3 loop spans 15 amino acids. The CDR3, as DNA: TGTGCCAGCAGCTCCTCGCCGGGGGCGCCCCACGAGCAGTACTTC. It encodes CASSSSPGAPHEQYF. Complete variable domain (other parts from reference TRBV11-2 and TRBJ2-7): EAGVAQSPRYKIIEKRQSVAFWCNPISGHATLYWYQQILGQGPKLLIQFQNNGVVDDSQLPKDRFSAERLKGVDSTLKIQPAKLEDSAVYLCASSSSPGAPHEQYFGPGTRLTVT.

The rearrangement joins TRBV19 to TRBJ1-6, with unresolved D. The length of the CDR3 is 17 residues. V dropped 6 bases and J dropped 0 bases, with 15 bases sitting between them. Germline V lookup: CDR1 LNHDA, CDR2 SQIVND (reference sequence). CDR3 amino acids: CASSADDSLSYNSPLHF. The CDR3 DNA sequence: TGTGCCAGTAGCGCTGACGATTCTCTCTCCTATAATTCACCCCTCCACTTT.

The chain uses TRBV9 and TRBJ2-1, with TRBD2 identical over 10 bases. This CDR3 has 14 amino acids. Germline V gives CDR1 SGDLS, CDR2 YYNGEE. Trimming removed 3 bases from V and 8 bases from J; junction bases left unmatched: 5. CDR3 residues: CASSDQRGGHEQFF. CDR3 sequence (DNA): TGTGCCAGCAGCGATCAGCGGGGGGGCCATGAGCAGTTCTTC. Using reference TRBV9 and TRBJ2-1 for the parts outside the CDR3, the full variable domain is DSGVTQTPKHLITATGQRVTLRCSPRSGDLSVYWYQQSLDQGLQFLIQYYNGEERAKGNILERFSAQQFPDLHSELNLSSLELGDSALYFCASSDQRGGHEQFFGPGTRLTVL.

V and J are TRBV6-1 and TRBJ2-7; 7 bases agree with TRBD2. The CDR3 has 16 residues. Unmatched junction bases numbered 9, after V lost 0 bases and J lost 4 bases. Germline values: CDR1 MNHNS, CDR2 SASEGT. The CDR3 DNA sequence: TGTGCCAGCAGTGAAGCGCTTCGGGGGGAAACTTACGAGCAGTACTTC. This encodes CASSEALRGETYEQYF.

The CDR3 protein is CASSYWGQPLTGELFF. The CDR3 coding sequence is TGTGCCAGCAGTTATTGGGGACAGCCGCTCACCGGGGAGCTGTTTTTT. The chain uses TRBV6-5 and TRBJ2-2, with 7 bases aligning to TRBD1. The CDR3 is 16 amino acids. Germline V CDR1 and CDR2: MNHEY, SVGAGI. The ends lost 3 bases at V and 4 bases at J; junction bases unmatched: 8.

This sequence joins TRBV9 and TRBJ2-5; 14 bases are a match to TRBD2. CDR3 length equals 16 residues. CDR1 SGDLS and CDR2 YYNGEE come from the germline V gene. V lost 4 bases, J lost 4 bases, and 6 bases stayed unmatched. The chain's CDR3 is CASSPGTSGGRETQYF. The CDR3 region has the DNA TGTGCCAGCAGCCCCGGGACTAGCGGGGGAAGAGAGACCCAGTACTTC.

DNA of the CDR3: TGTGCCAGTAGTATACCGGGGGCAGGGGCCAACGTCCTGACTTTC. Protein: CASSIPGAGANVLTF. This sequence joins TRBV19 and TRBJ2-6; the D gene could be TRBD1 or TRBD2 (6 bases each). Trimming cost V 2 bases and J 4 bases, with 9 bases left between them. The CDR3 runs 15 residues. Per the germline V gene, CDR1 is LNHDA and CDR2 is SQIVND (reference sequence).

The V gene is TRBV11-2, the J gene TRBJ2-1; 7 positions match TRBD1. In germline, CDR1 is SGHAT, CDR2 FQNNGV. V shed 8 bases, J shed 3 bases, and the junction held 7 bases outside the gene matches. The CDR3 extends over 14 amino acids. DNA of the CDR3: TGTGCCAGCCCCGGACAGGTCGACTACAATGAGCAGTTCTTC. Amino acids: CASPGQVDYNEQFF.

This sequence joins TRBV11-2 and TRBJ1-2; D is uncertain. The CDR3 runs to 14 residues. Germline assignment: CDR1 SGHAT and CDR2 FQNNGV. The V end lost 1 base, the J end lost 0 bases, and 6 bases lay between the germline ends. The CDR3 nucleotides are TGTGCCAGCAGCTTAGTCGGAGCTAACTATGGCTACACCTTC. It specifies CASSLVGANYGYTF.

This clone has only one observation. This chain links TRBV4-3 with TRBJ2-7, with a tentative D call TRBD2 (6 bases). Between the trimmed V and J ends, which lost 0 bases and 3 bases, there was a span of 9 bases. Germline CDR1 and CDR2: LGHNA and YSLEER. The CDR3 is 14 residues long. The CDR3 DNA reads as TGCGCCAGCAGCCAAGATCGGGGGAGCTACGAGCAGTACTTC. This codes for CASSQDRGSYEQYF.

Worth noting for this clone: An end of the junction differs from the germline gene, which may be a read error. V usage is TRBV7-7 and J usage is TRBJ2-7; TRBD2 agrees at 7 bases. This CDR3 has 15 residues. The V gene's germline CDR1 is SSHAT and CDR2 FNYEAQ (reference sequence). The CDR3 here is CASSLAFGGTYEQYF. CDR3 sequence (DNA): TGTGCTAGCAGCTTAGCTTTCGGGGGGACCTACGAGCAGTACTTC.

CDR3 sequence (DNA): TGTGCCAGCAGCGTGGGTATCGCTGTTGGCGACACTGGCTACACCTTC. The encoded protein is CASSVGIAVGDTGYTF. The chain combines TRBV9 with TRBJ1-2; D remains ambiguous. CDR1 is SGDLS, CDR2 YYNGEE, per germline. This CDR3 has 16 amino acids. The V end was cut by 2 bases, the J end by 7 bases, with 21 bases between.

The chain carries TRBV30 and TRBJ2-7, with D possibly called TRBD1 or TRBD2 (5 bases each). This CDR3 has 13 amino acids. Germline CDR1 GTSNPN, CDR2 SVGIG (reference sequence). Deletions cut 4 bases from V and 1 base from J, with 11 bases between. The CDR3 DNA follows: TGTGCCTGGACCCACGGGACGTCCTACGAGCAGTACTTC. This encodes CAWTHGTSYEQYF.

The chain is built from TRBV5-5 and TRBJ2-1; 12 positions match TRBD2. V shed 0 bases and J 3 bases; nucleotides not matched to a gene: 4. This CDR3 has 17 residues. The germline CDR1 and CDR2 sequences are SGHKS and YYEKEE (reference sequence). The CDR3 region is CASSLAASGGDYNEQFF. For the CDR3, the DNA is TGTGCCAGCAGCTTGGCGGCTAGCGGGGGGGACTACAATGAGCAGTTCTTC.

This chain uses TRBV9 with TRBJ2-7; TRBD1 aligns across 9 bases. The CDR3 extends over 15 amino acids. With V trimmed by 4 bases and J by 5 bases, 10 bases remained unmatched. CDR1 and CDR2 from the germline V gene are SGDLS and YYNGEE. The CDR3 sequence is CASSTTGQGIDEQYF. The CDR3 DNA is TGTGCCAGCAGCACAACGGGACAGGGCATCGACGAGCAGTACTTC. The full variable domain, completed using reference TRBV9 and TRBJ2-7, is DSGVTQTPKHLITATGQRVTLRCSPRSGDLSVYWYQQSLDQGLQFLIQYYNGEERAKGNILERFSAQQFPDLHSELNLSSLELGDSALYFCASSTTGQGIDEQYFGPGTRLTVT.

This rearrangement joins TRBV5-1 to TRBJ1-6; D is uncertain. Per the germline V gene, CDR1 is SGHRS and CDR2 is YFSETQ. V was trimmed by 0 bases and J by 5 bases, leaving 9 bases between them. The length of the CDR3 is 15 residues. CDR3 bases: TGCGCCAGCAGCTTGGGGCAGACCAATAATTCACCCCTCCACTTT. Protein product: CASSLGQTNNSPLHF.

This rearrangement joins TRBV21-1 to TRBJ2-3; the listed D gene, TRBD1, was not tested against the DNA. TRBV21-1 is flagged as a pseudogene. This CDR3 is built from 17 residues. CDR3 sequence: CASSTQVRNHSTDTQYF. CDR3 nucleotides: TGTGCCAGCAGCACCCAGGTCCGCAACCACAGCACAGATACGCAGTATTTT.

The CDR3 DNA is TGCGCCAGCAGCCAAACTTACAATGAGCAGTTCTTC. Its protein product is CASSQTYNEQFF. The V call is TRBV5-1, the J call TRBJ2-1; D gene unclear. Germline loops: CDR1 SGHRS, CDR2 YFSETQ. The CDR3 length is 12 residues. V was clipped by 4 bases and J by 4 bases, with 6 bases between them.

V gene TRBV29-1 combines with J gene TRBJ2-7, with 12 bases that match TRBD2. From germline, CDR1 is SQVTM and CDR2 ANQGSEA. The CDR3 is 14 amino acids. Trimming cost V 6 bases and J 3 bases; bases outside gene matches: 6. The CDR3 reads CSVSGLAGNYEQYF. CDR3 nucleotides: TGCAGCGTGAGTGGACTAGCGGGGAACTACGAGCAGTACTTC.

This chain joins TRBV19 and TRBJ2-3; possibly TRBD2 for D (7 bases). Germline assignment: CDR1 LNHDA and CDR2 SQIVND (reference sequence). This CDR3 has 15 amino acids. Trimming took 7 bases from V and 4 from J, leaving 18 bases between them. For the CDR3, the DNA is TGTGCCAGTACGACGAAGGGGGGGCGCGCAGATACGCAGTATTTT. It encodes CASTTKGGRADTQYF.

The CDR3 nucleotides read TGTGCCAGCAGTTGGTCAGGGGACAATGAGCAGTTCTTC. Amino acid sequence: CASSWSGDNEQFF. The J gene is TRBJ2-1, the V gene TRBV27; D might be TRBD1 (6 bases). Germline assignment: CDR1 MNHEY and CDR2 SMNVEV (reference sequence). The ends were cut back, 4 bases at V and 5 bases at J, with 9 bases in the middle. The CDR3 has 13 residues.

The chain has TRBV6-5 and TRBJ1-6; D not resolved. The V gene's germline CDR1 is MNHEY and CDR2 SVGAGI. Trimming removed 0 bases at V and 10 bases at J, with 13 bases between. The CDR3 runs to 15 residues. This CDR3 reads CASSYSGAGSSPLHF. In nucleotides, the CDR3 is TGTGCCAGCAGTTACTCCGGAGCAGGATCCTCACCCCTCCACTTT.

This clone has only a few counts. The rearrangement uses TRBV4-2 and TRBJ1-2; D is uncertain. CDR3 length: 14 amino acids. The V gene lost 1 base and the J gene lost 8 bases, with 14 bases spanning the gap. Germline V lookup: CDR1 LGHNA, CDR2 YNFKEQ. CDR3 amino acids: CASSQAEAPGGYTF. CDR3 bases: TGTGCCAGCAGCCAAGCAGAGGCGCCGGGGGGCTACACCTTC.

The chain has TRBV30 and TRBJ2-7; D is possibly TRBD1 (6 bases). There are 15 residues in the CDR3. Trimming took 3 bases from V and 2 from J, leaving 17 bases between them. CDR1 and CDR2 (germline): GTSNPN, SVGIG (reference sequence). This CDR3 is CAWSVGPGAPYEQYF. The DNA for the CDR3 is TGTGCCTGGAGCGTTGGGCCAGGGGCCCCCTACGAGCAGTACTTC.

Comment on this clone: This same CDR3 is encoded by further DNA sequences in the sample. V is TRBV27 and J is TRBJ2-7, with 13 positions matching TRBD2. V lost 5 bases and J lost 1; bases outside the gene matches: 5. The length of the CDR3 is 16 residues. Germline V gene lookup returns CDR1 MNHEY and CDR2 SMNVEV (reference sequence). The CDR3 sequence: CASSLLTSGGSYEQYF. The CDR3 DNA follows: TGTGCCAGCAGTCTCCTGACTAGCGGGGGGTCCTACGAGCAGTACTTC.

V is TRBV7-9 and J is TRBJ2-7; TRBD1 aligns across 8 bases. Germline CDR1 reads SEHNR; CDR2 reads FQNEAQ (reference sequence). Trimming removed 3 bases from V and 5 bases from J; junction bases left unmatched: 6. The CDR3 totals 14 residues. For the CDR3, the DNA is TGTGCCAGCAGCTTCGGACAGGGCTTCCACGAGCAGTACTTC. Protein sequence: CASSFGQGFHEQYF.

This rearrangement joins TRBV6-5 to TRBJ1-1; a weak D match, TRBD1 (5 bases). V shed 5 bases and J shed 5 bases, with 15 bases lying between them. Germline CDR1 is MNHEY and CDR2 is SVGAGI. The CDR3 spans 14 residues. In nucleotides, the CDR3 is TGTGCCAGCAGTATCTCCGGGGGAGGGACTGAAGCTTTCTTT. It yields the protein CASSISGGGTEAFF.